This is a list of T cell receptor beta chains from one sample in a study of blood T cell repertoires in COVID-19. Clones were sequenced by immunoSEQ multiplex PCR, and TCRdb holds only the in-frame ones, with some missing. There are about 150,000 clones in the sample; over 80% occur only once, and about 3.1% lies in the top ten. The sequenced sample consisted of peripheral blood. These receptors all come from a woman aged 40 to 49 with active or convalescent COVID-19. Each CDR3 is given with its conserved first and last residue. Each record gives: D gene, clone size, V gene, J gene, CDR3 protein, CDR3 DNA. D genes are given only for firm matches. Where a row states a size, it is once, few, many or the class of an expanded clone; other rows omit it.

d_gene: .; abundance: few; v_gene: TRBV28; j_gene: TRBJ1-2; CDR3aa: CASGGAGYTF; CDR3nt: TGTGCCAGCGGGGGCGCTGGCTACACCTTC
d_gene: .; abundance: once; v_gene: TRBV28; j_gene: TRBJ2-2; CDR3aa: CASSFLPTGDTGELFF; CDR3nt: TGTGCCAGCAGTTTCCTCCCGACGGGGGACACCGGGGAGCTGTTTTTT
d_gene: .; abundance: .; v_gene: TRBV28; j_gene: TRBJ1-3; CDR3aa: CASRTGTHSGNTIYF; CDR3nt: TGTGCCAGCAGGACCGGGACACACTCTGGAAACACCATATATTTT
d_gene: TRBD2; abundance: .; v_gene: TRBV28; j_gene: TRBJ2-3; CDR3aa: CASRGRLAGGSDTQYF; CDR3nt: TGTGCCAGCAGAGGTAGACTAGCGGGAGGGTCAGATACGCAGTATTTT
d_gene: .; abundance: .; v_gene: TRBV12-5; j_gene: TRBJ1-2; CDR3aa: CASGLVLPEGYYGYTF; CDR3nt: TGTGCTAGTGGTTTGGTACTCCCAGAGGGATACTATGGCTACACCTTC
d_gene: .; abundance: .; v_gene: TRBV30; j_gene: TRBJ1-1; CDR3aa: CAWSPGGAEAFF; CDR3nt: TGTGCCTGGAGCCCCGGGGGGGCTGAAGCTTTCTTT
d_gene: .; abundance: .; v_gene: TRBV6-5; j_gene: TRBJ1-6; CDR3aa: CASTMDRQFNSPLHF; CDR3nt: TGTGCCAGCACGATGGACAGACAATTTAATTCACCCCTCCACTTT
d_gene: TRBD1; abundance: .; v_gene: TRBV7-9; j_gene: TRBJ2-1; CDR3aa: CASSHGQGYEQFF; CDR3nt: TGTGCCAGCAGCCATGGACAGGGGTATGAGCAGTTCTTC
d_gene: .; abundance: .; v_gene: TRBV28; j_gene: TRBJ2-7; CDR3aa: CASSEDTSYEQYF; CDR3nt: TGTGCCAGCAGTGAGGACACTTCCTACGAGCAGTACTTC
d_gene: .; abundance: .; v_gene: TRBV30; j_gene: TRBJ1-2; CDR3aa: CAWSVYSNYGYTF; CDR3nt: TGTGCCTGGAGTGTATACAGCAACTATGGCTACACCTTC
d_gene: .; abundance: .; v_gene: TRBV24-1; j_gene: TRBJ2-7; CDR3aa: CATSDSGRTYEQYF; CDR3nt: TGTGCCACCAGTGATTCGGGGAGGACCTACGAGCAGTACTTC
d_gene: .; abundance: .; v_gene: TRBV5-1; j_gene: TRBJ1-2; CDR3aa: CASSLEIPGRVYGYTF; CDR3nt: TGCGCCAGCAGCTTGGAGATCCCGGGGAGGGTCTATGGCTACACCTTC
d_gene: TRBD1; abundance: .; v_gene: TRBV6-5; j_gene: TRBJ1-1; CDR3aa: CATGTATEAFF; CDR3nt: TGTGCCACCGGGACAGCCACTGAAGCTTTCTTT
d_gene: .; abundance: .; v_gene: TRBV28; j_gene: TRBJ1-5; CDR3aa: CASSLAGANNQPQHF; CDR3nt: TGTGCCAGCAGCCTCGCGGGCGCTAACAATCAGCCCCAGCATTTT
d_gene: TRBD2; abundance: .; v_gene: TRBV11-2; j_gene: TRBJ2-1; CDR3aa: CASKAGLVNEQFF; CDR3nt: TGTGCCAGCAAAGCTGGACTAGTCAATGAGCAGTTCTTC
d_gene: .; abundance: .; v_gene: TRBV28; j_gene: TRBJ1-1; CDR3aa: CASSKRGQFRGAFF; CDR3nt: TGTGCCAGCAGCAAAAGAGGACAGTTTCGGGGAGCTTTCTTT
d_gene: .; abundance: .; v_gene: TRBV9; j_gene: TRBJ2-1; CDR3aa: CASSGTHYNEQFF; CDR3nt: TGTGCCAGCAGCGGGACTCACTACAATGAGCAGTTCTTC
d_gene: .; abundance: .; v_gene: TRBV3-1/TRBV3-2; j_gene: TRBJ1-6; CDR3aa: CASSQVRGGSPLHF; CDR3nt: TGTGCCAGCAGCCAAGTGAGGGGGGGTTCACCCCTCCACTTT
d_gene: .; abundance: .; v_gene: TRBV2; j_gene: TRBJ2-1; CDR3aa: CASSRLVSSNEQFF; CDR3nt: TGTGCCAGCAGTCGACTAGTCTCTAGTAATGAGCAGTTCTTC
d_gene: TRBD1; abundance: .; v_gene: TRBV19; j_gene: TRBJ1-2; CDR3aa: CASKKGTAYGYTF; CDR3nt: TGTGCCAGTAAAAAGGGGACAGCCTATGGCTACACCTTC
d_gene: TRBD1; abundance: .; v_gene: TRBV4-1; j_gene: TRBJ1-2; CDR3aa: CASSQTSDRVVADYGYTF; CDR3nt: TGCGCCAGCAGCCAAACCTCGGACAGGGTAGTTGCGGACTATGGCTACACCTTC
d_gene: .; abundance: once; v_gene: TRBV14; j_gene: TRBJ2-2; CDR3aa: CASSQAWGDPTPNTGELFF; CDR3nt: TGTGCCAGCAGCCAAGCTTGGGGAGACCCCACCCCAAACACCGGGGAGCTGTTTTTT
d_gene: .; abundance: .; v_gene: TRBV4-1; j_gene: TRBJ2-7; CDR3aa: CASSPFGEHPSYEQYF; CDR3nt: TGCGCCAGCAGCCCGTTTGGGGAGCACCCTTCCTACGAGCAGTACTTC
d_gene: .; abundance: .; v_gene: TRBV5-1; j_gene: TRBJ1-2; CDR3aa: CASSLHTNYGYTF; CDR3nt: TGCGCCAGCAGCCTCCACACCAACTATGGCTACACCTTC
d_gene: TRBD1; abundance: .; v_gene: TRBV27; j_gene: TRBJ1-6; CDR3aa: CASSPDRGHNNSPLHF; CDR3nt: TGTGCCAGCAGCCCTGACAGGGGACACAATAATTCACCCCTCCACTTT
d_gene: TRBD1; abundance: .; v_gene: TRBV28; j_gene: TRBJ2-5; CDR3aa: CASSFDGQGAISETQYF; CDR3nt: TGTGCCAGCAGTTTCGATGGACAGGGGGCTATAAGTGAGACCCAGTACTTC
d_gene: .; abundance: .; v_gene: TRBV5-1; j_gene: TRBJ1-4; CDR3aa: CASSFGGAELFF; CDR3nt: TGCGCCAGCAGCTTTGGGGGCGCGGAACTGTTTTTT
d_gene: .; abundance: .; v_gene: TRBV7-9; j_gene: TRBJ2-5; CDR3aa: CASSSGGVTQYF; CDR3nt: TGTGCCAGCAGCAGTGGCGGAGTGACCCAGTACTTC
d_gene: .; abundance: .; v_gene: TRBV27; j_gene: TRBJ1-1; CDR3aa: CASSPQTVNTEAFF; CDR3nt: TGTGCCAGCAGTCCCCAAACGGTCAACACTGAAGCTTTCTTT
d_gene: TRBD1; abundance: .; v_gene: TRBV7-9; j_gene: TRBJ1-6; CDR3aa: CASSSGTGGGLGWSPLHF; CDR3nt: TGTGCCAGCAGCTCCGGTACAGGGGGCGGCCTTGGGTGGTCACCCCTCCACTTT
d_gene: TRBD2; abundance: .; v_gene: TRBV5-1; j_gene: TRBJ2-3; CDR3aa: CASSFPWTSGGADTQYF; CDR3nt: TGCGCCAGCAGCTTCCCCTGGACTAGCGGGGGGGCAGATACGCAGTATTTT
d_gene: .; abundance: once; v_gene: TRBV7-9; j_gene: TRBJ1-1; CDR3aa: CASSSNTEAFF; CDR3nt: TGTGCCAGCAGCTCTAACACTGAAGCTTTCTTT
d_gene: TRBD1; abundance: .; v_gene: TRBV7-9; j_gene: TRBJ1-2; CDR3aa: CASSSRADGQGAHYGYTF; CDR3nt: TGTGCCAGCAGCTCTAGGGCGGATGGACAGGGGGCCCACTATGGCTACACCTTC
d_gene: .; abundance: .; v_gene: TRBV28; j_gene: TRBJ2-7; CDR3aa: CASSPGGSVSYEQYF; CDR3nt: TGTGCCAGCAGTCCAGGGGGGTCCGTCTCCTACGAGCAGTACTTC
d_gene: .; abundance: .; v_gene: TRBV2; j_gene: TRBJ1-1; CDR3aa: CASSPLSPGKGNTEAFF; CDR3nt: TGTGCCAGCAGCCCTTTATCGCCGGGGAAGGGGAACACTGAAGCTTTCTTT
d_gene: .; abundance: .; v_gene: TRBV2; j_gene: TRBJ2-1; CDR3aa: CASSEAGSGSNEQFF; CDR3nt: TGTGCCAGCAGTGAAGCGGGGAGCGGGTCGAATGAGCAGTTCTTC
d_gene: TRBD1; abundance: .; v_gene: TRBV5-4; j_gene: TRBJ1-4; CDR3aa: CASSLSTGEESNEKLFF; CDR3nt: TGTGCCAGCAGCTTGAGTACAGGGGAGGAGTCTAATGAAAAACTGTTTTTT
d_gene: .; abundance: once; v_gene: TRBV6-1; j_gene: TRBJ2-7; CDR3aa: CASSELDTRSYEQYF; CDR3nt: TGTGCCAGCAGTGAACTGGACACCCGTTCCTACGAGCAGTACTTC
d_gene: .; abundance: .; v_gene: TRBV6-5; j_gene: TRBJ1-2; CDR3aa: CASSSAGYGYTF; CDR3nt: TGTGCCAGCAGTTCTGCAGGGTATGGCTACACCTTC
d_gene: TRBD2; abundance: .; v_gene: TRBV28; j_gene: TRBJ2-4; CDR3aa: CASAEAGAQTAKNIQYF; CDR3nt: TGTGCCAGCGCAGAAGCGGGGGCCCAGACTGCCAAAAACATTCAGTACTTC
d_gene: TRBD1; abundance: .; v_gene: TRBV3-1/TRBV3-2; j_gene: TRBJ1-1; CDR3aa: CASSRGQGKAEAFF; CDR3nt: TGTGCCAGCAGCCGGGGACAGGGTAAGGCTGAAGCTTTCTTT
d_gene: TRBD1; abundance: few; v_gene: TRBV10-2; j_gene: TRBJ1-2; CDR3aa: CASSDGQGARGYTF; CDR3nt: TGCGCCAGCAGTGACGGGCAGGGGGCGCGGGGCTACACCTTC
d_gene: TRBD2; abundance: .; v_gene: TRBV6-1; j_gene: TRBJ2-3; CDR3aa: CASSEAGGDIKDF; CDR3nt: TGTGCCAGCAGTGAAGCGGGAGGGGATATCAAGGATTTT
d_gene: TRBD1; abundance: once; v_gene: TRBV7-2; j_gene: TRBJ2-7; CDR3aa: CASSRQGGYEQYF; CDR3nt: TGTGCCAGCAGCCGACAGGGTGGGTACGAGCAGTACTTC
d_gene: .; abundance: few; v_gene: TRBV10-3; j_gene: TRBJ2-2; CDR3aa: CAIDRTGELFF; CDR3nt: TGTGCCATCGACAGAACCGGGGAGCTGTTTTTT
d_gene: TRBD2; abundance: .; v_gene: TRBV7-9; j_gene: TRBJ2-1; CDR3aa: CASSLARTSGTRSYNEQFF; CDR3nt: TGTGCCAGCAGCTTAGCGAGGACTAGCGGGACCCGCTCCTACAATGAGCAGTTCTTC
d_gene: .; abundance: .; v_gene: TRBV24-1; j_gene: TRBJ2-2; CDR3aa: CATSERAANTGELFF; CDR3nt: TGTGCCACCAGTGAACGAGCGGCAAACACCGGGGAGCTGTTTTTT
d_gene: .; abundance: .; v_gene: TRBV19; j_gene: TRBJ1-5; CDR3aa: CASMGLHRAGRNQPQHF; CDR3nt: TGTGCCAGTATGGGCCTCCACAGGGCGGGTCGCAATCAGCCCCAGCATTTT
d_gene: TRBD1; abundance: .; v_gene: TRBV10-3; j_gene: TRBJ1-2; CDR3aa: CAISGVGQGVGYTF; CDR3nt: TGTGCCATCAGTGGAGTTGGACAGGGTGTTGGCTACACCTTC
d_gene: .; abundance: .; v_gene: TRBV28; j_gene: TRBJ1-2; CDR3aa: CASTTQRGLGGYTF; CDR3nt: TGTGCCAGCACCACTCAGAGAGGATTAGGTGGCTACACCTTC
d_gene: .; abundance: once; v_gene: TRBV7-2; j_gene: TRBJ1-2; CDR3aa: CASGGGYGYTF; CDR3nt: TGTGCCAGCGGGGGGGGATATGGCTACACCTTC
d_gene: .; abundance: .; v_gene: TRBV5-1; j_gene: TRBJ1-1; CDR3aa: CASSLVTGMGTEAFF; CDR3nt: TGCGCCAGCAGCTTGGTAACGGGGATGGGCACTGAAGCTTTCTTT
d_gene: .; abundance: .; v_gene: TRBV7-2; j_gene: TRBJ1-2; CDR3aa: CASSSSTGNYGYTF; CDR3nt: TGTGCCAGCAGCTCCTCGACAGGCAACTATGGCTACACCTTC
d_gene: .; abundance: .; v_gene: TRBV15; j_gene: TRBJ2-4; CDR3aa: CATSRGQVAKNIQYF; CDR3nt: TGTGCCACCAGCAGAGGCCAGGTAGCCAAAAACATTCAGTACTTC
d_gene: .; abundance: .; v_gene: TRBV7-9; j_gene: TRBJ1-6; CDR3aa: CASSLTGDSPLHF; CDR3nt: TGTGCCAGCAGCTTAACGGGAGACTCACCCCTCCACTTT
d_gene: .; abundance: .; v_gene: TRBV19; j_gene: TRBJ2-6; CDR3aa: CASSIGGRVSGANVLTF; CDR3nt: TGTGCCAGTAGTATTGGGGGGAGAGTATCTGGGGCCAACGTCCTGACTTTC
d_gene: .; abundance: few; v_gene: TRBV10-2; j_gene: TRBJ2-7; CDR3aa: CASSESGGGESEQYF; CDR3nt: TGCGCCAGCAGTGAGTCGGGTGGAGGGGAGTCCGAGCAGTACTTC
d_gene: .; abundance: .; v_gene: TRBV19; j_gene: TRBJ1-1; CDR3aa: CASKGRGNTEAFF; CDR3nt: TGTGCCAGTAAGGGGAGGGGGAACACTGAAGCTTTCTTT
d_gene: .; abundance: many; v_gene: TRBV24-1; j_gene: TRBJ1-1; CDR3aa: CATSGGGNTEAFF; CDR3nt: TGTGCCACCAGTGGAGGAGGCAACACTGAAGCTTTCTTT
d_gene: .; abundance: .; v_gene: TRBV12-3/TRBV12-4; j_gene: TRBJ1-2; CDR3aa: CASSTDYGYTF; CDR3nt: TGTGCCAGCAGTACGGACTATGGCTACACCTTC